The 9 T cell receptor beta chains listed next were all sequenced from one sample in a study of beta chain features in type 1 diabetes. No cognate antigen is known for these TCRs. The sequenced template was cDNA made from the entire isolated RNA. Clones were read by immunoSEQ multiplex PCR, and TCRdb kept only the in-frame ones, dropping some. The table has 300,000 or so clones, around 9.7% seen once; the top ten hold approximately 1%. Notes on the study in general: Shortening of TCRB CDR3s, moderate but significant, appeared in all four CD4+ subsets of Type 1 diabetes patients.

The sample comprised central memory CD4+ T cells from blood. The receptors shown here come from a man aged 30 to 39 with type 1 diabetes.

This chain uses TRBV14 with TRBJ2-3, with TRBD2 matching 15 bases. The CDR3 loop spans 18 amino acids. CDR1 and CDR2 from the germline V gene are SGHDN and FVKESK. The trim removed 4 bases at V and 2 bases at J, leaving 7 bases unmatched. The CDR3 coding sequence is TGTGCCAGCAGCCTGGGACTAGCGGGGGGACCCTCCACAGATACGCAGTATTTT. Translated: CASSLGLAGGPSTDTQYF.

The J gene is TRBJ2-1, the V gene TRBV10-2, with no clear D. The CDR3 runs 12 residues. From germline, CDR1 is WSHSY and CDR2 SAAADI. The V end was cut by 2 bases, the J end by 4 bases, with 3 bases between. CDR3 region: CASSEGYNEQFF. CDR3 coding DNA: TGCGCCAGCAGTGAGGGGTACAATGAGCAGTTCTTC.

The chain is built from TRBV29-1 and TRBJ2-5; perhaps TRBD1 as D (5 bases). The ends were cut back, 3 bases at V and 2 bases at J, with 13 bases in the middle. Per germline, CDR1 SQVTM and CDR2 ANQGSEA. CDR3 size: 14 residues. The CDR3, as DNA: TGCAGCGTTGACCCGTTTCAGGGACAAGAGACCCAGTACTTC. Amino acid sequence: CSVDPFQGQETQYF.

This clone turned up a few times. J is TRBJ1-2 and V is TRBV28; D is uncertain. This CDR3 is 14 amino acids long. Trimming pared 5 bases from V and 7 bases from J, leaving 17 bases between. The germline V gene has CDR1 MDHEN and CDR2 SYDVKM. CDR3 in DNA: TGTGCCAGCAGTACCTCGGGTTCCGTGAGTGGCTACACCTTC. Its translation is CASSTSGSVSGYTF.

This clone appeared a few times. The genes are TRBV9 and TRBJ2-3, with D perhaps TRBD2 (5 bases). Germline V gene sequence: CDR1 SGDLS, CDR2 YYNGEE. Trimming removed 3 bases from V and 3 bases from J, with 14 bases in between. The CDR3 runs to 15 residues. As DNA, the CDR3 is TGTGCCAGCAGCGCCTTCGAGGGAAGGACAGATACGCAGTATTTT. This sequence encodes CASSAFEGRTDTQYF.

This clone has only a few counts. The gene calls are TRBV5-6 and TRBJ2-5; 8 positions agree with TRBD1. J lost 5 bases, V lost 4 bases, and 4 bases had no gene match. Per the germline V gene, CDR1 is SGHDT and CDR2 is YYEEEE. This CDR3 spans 13 amino acids. The CDR3 loop reads CASSTDRVETQYF. The CDR3 region has the DNA TGTGCCAGCAGCACGGACAGGGTTGAGACCCAGTACTTC.

The CDR3 reads CASSRAGGSDTQYF. The CDR3 nucleotides are TGTGCCAGCAGCCGAGCGGGGGGGTCGGATACGCAGTATTTT. V gene TRBV5-4 combines with J gene TRBJ2-3, with 10 bases matching TRBD2. Trimming cost V 4 bases and J 6 bases; bases outside gene matches: 5. CDR1 is SGHNT and CDR2 is YYREEE in the germline V gene (reference sequence). The CDR3 is made up of 14 amino acids.

In this sample, this clone turned up a few times. The chain carries TRBV7-9 and TRBJ2-1, with 9 nucleotides matching TRBD1. Trimming at V came to 2 bases and at J to 5 bases, leaving 4 bases not matched to a gene. Germline-derived CDR1 and CDR2 are SEHNR and FQNEAQ (reference sequence). This CDR3 region has 15 residues. CDR3 nucleotide sequence: TGTGCCAGCAGCTTATCCGGGACAGGGCACAATGAGCAGTTCTTC. This translates into CASSLSGTGHNEQFF.

V usage is TRBV7-2 and J usage is TRBJ2-7, with D perhaps matching TRBD2 (5 bases). This CDR3 comprises 14 residues. V lost 6 bases, J lost 0 bases, and 12 bases lay in between. Germline assignment: CDR1 SGHTA and CDR2 FQGNSA. The CDR3: CASRVGLASYEQYF. CDR3 DNA sequence: TGTGCCAGCAGGGTAGGGCTAGCCTCCTACGAGCAGTACTTC.